This T cell receptor beta chain was captured in a study of beta chain features in type 1 diabetes. This CDR3 spans 13 amino acids. With 8 bases removed from V and 4 bases from J, the gap between germline ends came to 13 bases. Germline assignment: CDR1 MNHNS and CDR2 SASEGT. All of the isolated RNA was reverse transcribed, so expressed TCRB transcripts were sequenced. TCRdb keeps only in-frame clones here, not all; method: immunoSEQ multiplex PCR. The sample records 350,000 or so clones, around a fifth being singletons. This sequence was found in a woman aged 18 to 35 in good health. The chain carries TRBV6-1 and TRBJ2-3, with TRBD1 as a possible D gene (6 bases). Sequencing input: naive CD4+ T cells from blood. The CDR3 reads CASLITGPDTQYF. CDR3 in DNA: TGTGCCAGCCTTATTACAGGGCCAGATACGCAGTATTTT.